The source of this T cell receptor (beta chain) is a study of blood T cell repertoires in COVID-19. Overall study context: Donors in the United States, Italy and Spain gave samples during acute or convalescent COVID-19.

Assay: immunoSEQ multiplex PCR; the TCRdb copy retains only in-frame clones and omits some. The sample yields approximately 51,000 clones, roughly nine tenths seen once. Germline lookup yields CDR1 MNHEY and CDR2 SVGEGT. CDR3 size: 16 residues. The ends were cut back, 2 bases at V and 0 bases at J, with 10 bases in the middle. Sequencing input: peripheral blood. The sequence came from a man aged 70-80 years with active COVID-19. The chain combines TRBV6-2 or TRBV6-3 with TRBJ1-4; possible D gene TRBD1, 5 bases. CDR3 sequence: CASSYPQGATNEKLFF. CDR3 nucleotide sequence: TGTGCCAGCAGTTACCCCCAGGGTGCAACTAATGAAAAACTGTTTTTT.